This T cell receptor (beta chain) derives from a study of cytomegalovirus exposure and HLA in healthy donors. PCR primers comprised 60 Vbeta and 13 Jbeta primers. Data came from immunoSEQ multiplex PCR; TCRdb stores just in-frame clones and leaves some out. The sample carries over 200,000 clones, around four fifths recorded once. About this clone itself: Its antigen is unidentified. A read error may produce the germline difference seen at one junction end.

Study-level results: The authors judged a highly shared variant cluster likely a sequencing artifact. More clonal expansion characterized HLA-associated TCR beta chains than equally common others in a later analysis. Cytomegalovirus association was assigned to about 180 TCR beta chains.

The germline gives CDR1 SEHNR, CDR2 FQNEAQ (reference sequence). The CDR3 totals 14 residues. The chain recombines TRBV7-9 with TRBJ1-2, with 10 nucleotides matching TRBD1. This sequence originates from a woman aged 40-49 years in good health and CMV-seronegative. The sample was PBMCs. This CDR3 is CSSSLGPDRGIWSF. The CDR3 region has the DNA TGTTCCAGCAGCTTAGGTCCGGACAGGGGGATTTGGTCCTTC.